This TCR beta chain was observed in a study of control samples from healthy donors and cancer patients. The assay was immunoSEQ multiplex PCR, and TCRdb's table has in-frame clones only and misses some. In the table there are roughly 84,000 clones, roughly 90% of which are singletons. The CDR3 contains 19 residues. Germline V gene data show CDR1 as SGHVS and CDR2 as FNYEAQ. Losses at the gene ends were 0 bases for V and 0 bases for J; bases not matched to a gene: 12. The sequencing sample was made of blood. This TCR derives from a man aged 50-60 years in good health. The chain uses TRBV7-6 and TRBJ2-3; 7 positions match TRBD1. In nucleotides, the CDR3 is TGTGCCAGCAGCTTAGCAACCGGGACAGAGTACCCTAGCACAGATACGCAGTATTTT. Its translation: CASSLATGTEYPSTDTQYF.